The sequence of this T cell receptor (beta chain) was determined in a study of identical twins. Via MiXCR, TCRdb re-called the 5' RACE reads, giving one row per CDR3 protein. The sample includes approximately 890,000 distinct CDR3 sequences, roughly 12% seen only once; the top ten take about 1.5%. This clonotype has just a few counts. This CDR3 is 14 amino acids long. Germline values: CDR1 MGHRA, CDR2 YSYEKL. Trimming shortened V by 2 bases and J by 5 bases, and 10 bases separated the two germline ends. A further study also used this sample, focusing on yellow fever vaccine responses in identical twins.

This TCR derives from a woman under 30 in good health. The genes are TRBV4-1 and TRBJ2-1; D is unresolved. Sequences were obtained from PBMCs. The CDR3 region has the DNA TGCGCCAGCAGCCAACCAACAGCCAACAATGAGCAGTTCTTC. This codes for CASSQPTANNEQFF.